These 27 T cell receptor beta chains were all obtained from the same sample, sequenced in a study of tumor-infiltrating lymphocytes in oesophageal squamous cell carcinoma. TCRdb passed the PCR reads through MiXCR, listing each CDR3 protein once. The table lists about 14,000 distinct CDR3 sequences, less than 60% of them singletons. What was sequenced was blood. The source of these receptors is a male donor with esophageal squamous cell carcinoma.

The V gene is TRBV6-1, the J gene TRBJ2-1; D is undetermined. V dropped 8 bases and J dropped 4 bases, with 6 bases sitting between them. Germline CDR1 is MNHNS and CDR2 is SASEGT. This CDR3 region has 11 residues. CDR3 sequence: CASRRYNEQFF. Written as DNA, the CDR3 is TGTGCCAGCCGACGTTACAATGAGCAGTTCTTC.

This chain uses TRBV7-3 with TRBJ2-7; D unclear. The J call could be wrong; TRBJ2-1 is a better fit for the DNA end. Germline lookup yields CDR1 SGHTA and CDR2 FQGTGA. The CDR3 loop spans 13 amino acids. The CDR3 is CASSSSDLETQFF. DNA for the CDR3: TGTGCCAGCAGCTCCTCCGACTTAGAGACCCAGTTCTTC.

The genes are TRBV7-3 and TRBJ2-7, with 7 bases lining up with TRBD2. The DNA end lines up better with TRBJ2-1; the J call may be wrong. CDR3 length: 14 amino acids. Germline lookup yields CDR1 SGHTA and CDR2 FQGTGA. CDR3 DNA sequence: TGTGCCAGCAGAACGAGCGGGACTAACAATGAGCAGTTCTTC. Its protein is CASRTSGTNNEQFF.

The chain has TRBV7-2 and TRBJ2-3, with 9 bases that match TRBD2. The assigned J gene may be wrong: the sequence end matches TRBJ2-7 better. Germline CDR1 is SGHTA and CDR2 is FQGNSA. The CDR3 contains 15 residues. This CDR3 is CASSLRVTSGYEQYF. The CDR3 DNA reads as TGTGCCAGCAGCTTAAGAGTGACTAGCGGCTACGAGCAGTACTTC.

This chain links TRBV6-5 with TRBJ1-2; D gene uncertain. CDR1 and CDR2 from the germline V gene are MNHEY and SVGAGI. CDR3 length: 14 amino acids. V was cut by 0 bases and J by 6 bases, with 11 bases left in between. The CDR3 coding sequence is TGTGCCAGCAGTTACTCGATTTCAGATGATGGCTACACCTTC. Amino acid sequence: CASSYSISDDGYTF.

Turning to this clonotype: An end of the junction does not agree with germline; a read error may underlie this. The rearrangement links TRBV12-3 or TRBV12-4 to TRBJ2-5, with a possible D match to TRBD1 (6 bases). This CDR3 contains 17 residues. In nucleotides, the CDR3 is TGTGCCAGCAGCACGCTGGCGGCGGCAGGGGTTTATTCACCCCTCCACTTC. Amino acid sequence: CASSTLAAAGVYSPLHF.

This clonotype was detected a few times. The CDR3 does not end in the conserved phenylalanine or tryptophan, so this is likely a read error. No DNA is shown, since the ends of the CDR3 on it are uncertain; the CDR3 is the one TCRdb lists. The chain couples TRBV28 to TRBJ1-1. Germline V gene lookup returns CDR1 MDHEN and CDR2 SYDVKM. Including both end residues, the CDR3 is 8 amino acids long. The CDR3 loop is CASSLSQP.

The chain links TRBV7-2 to TRBJ1-1, with D hard to call. Germline CDR1 is SGHTA and CDR2 is FQGNSA. Trimming took 5 bases from V and 2 from J, leaving 9 bases between them. This CDR3 contains 13 residues. CDR3 region: CASSPIRNTEAFF. DNA for the CDR3: TGTGCCAGCAGCCCCATTAGAAACACTGAAGCTTTCTTT.

The genes are TRBV20-1 and TRBJ2-7; D is possibly TRBD1 (6 bases). The length of the CDR3 is 17 residues. In germline, CDR1 is DFQATT, CDR2 SNEGSKA (reference sequence). Trimming pared 1 base from V and 0 bases from J, leaving 19 bases between. For the CDR3, the DNA is TGCAGTGCTAGAGGGGTTCTACAGGGCCAGAGCTCCTACGAGCAGTACTTC. Translating gives CSARGVLQGQSSYEQYF.

This clonotype was detected many times. The chain combines TRBV4-3 with TRBJ2-4; possibly TRBD2 for D (5 bases). Germline V lookup: CDR1 LGHNA, CDR2 YSLEER. The CDR3 contains 16 residues. V was trimmed by 2 bases and J by 0 bases, leaving 11 bases between them. The CDR3 DNA reads TGCGCCAGCAGCCAATCGGTAGGACTAGCCAAAAACATTCAGTACTTC. It yields the protein CASSQSVGLAKNIQYF.

The chain has TRBV7-4 and TRBJ2-3; tentatively, D is TRBD2 (5 bases). The CDR3 runs 14 residues. The V gene lost 0 bases and the J gene lost 5 bases, with 9 bases spanning the gap. The germline V gene encodes CDR1 SGHVT and CDR2 SQSDAQ. This chain's CDR3 is CASSLAGVRDTQYF. For the CDR3, the DNA is TGTGCCAGCAGCTTAGCGGGAGTTCGAGATACGCAGTATTTT.

By share, this clonotype counts as medium-sized. The CDR3 bases are TGTGCCAGCAGCTTAGGGGAAGGGGACGAGCAGTACTTC. Translating it yields CASSLGEGDEQYF. The chain uses TRBV7-9 and TRBJ2-7; tentatively, D is TRBD1 (5 bases). Trimming shortened V by 1 base and J by 5 bases, and 9 bases separated the two germline ends. The CDR3 is made up of 13 amino acids. Germline values: CDR1 SEHNR, CDR2 FQNEAQ (reference sequence).

V and J are TRBV7-8 and TRBJ2-7, with D uncertain. The V end lost 5 bases, the J end lost 1 base, and 12 bases lay between the germline ends. There are 14 residues in the CDR3. Per germline, CDR1 SGHVS and CDR2 FQNEAQ. The CDR3 is CASSPRDNSYEQYF. In nucleotides, the CDR3 is TGTGCCAGCAGCCCACGTGACAATTCCTACGAGCAGTACTTC.

The chain combines TRBV6-1 with TRBJ2-5; D ambiguous. Germline V gives CDR1 MNHNS, CDR2 SASEGT. The CDR3 has 10 amino acids. Deletions cut 8 bases from V and 2 bases from J, with 3 bases between. Here the CDR3 DNA reads TGTGCCAGCCGACAAGAGACCCAGTACTTC. Translated, it gives CASRQETQYF.

This clonotype is medium-sized within its sample. A much more abundant neighbour one base away suggests this may be a read error. The chain has TRBV7-9 and TRBJ2-1; 10 positions match TRBD2. The J call is in doubt because the DNA end fits TRBJ2-7 better. Germline CDR1 reads SEHNR; CDR2 reads FQNEAQ (reference sequence). This CDR3 is built from 18 residues. CDR3 sequence: CASSLGTSGRLFYNEQYF. The CDR3, as DNA: TGTGCCAGCAGCTTAGGGACTAGCGGAAGACTCTTCTACAATGAGCAGTACTTC.

CDR3 DNA sequence: TGTGCCAGCAGCTCGACCGGGGGTATTGCAGATACGCAGTATTTT. It is translated as CASSSTGGIADTQYF. V is TRBV7-3 and J is TRBJ2-3; TRBD2 might be the D (6 bases). The V end lost 4 bases, the J end lost 4 bases, and 15 bases lay between the germline ends. Germline V CDR1 and CDR2: SGHTA, FQGTGA. The CDR3 loop spans 15 amino acids.

The genes are TRBV12-3 or TRBV12-4 and TRBJ2-5, with D tentatively TRBD2 (6 bases). V lost 6 bases to trimming and J lost 5 bases, with 16 bases between them. The CDR3 contains 14 residues. In DNA form, the CDR3 reads TGTGCCAGCAGGGCGGGATTCGGGCGGGAGACCCAGTACTTC. It specifies CASRAGFGRETQYF.

This clonotype was found a few times. The chain has TRBV4-2 and TRBJ1-5, with 7 bases lining up with TRBD1. Looked up from germline, CDR1 is LGHNA and CDR2 is YNFKEQ. This CDR3 has 15 amino acids. Trimming at V came to 2 bases and at J to 6 bases, leaving 7 bases not matched to a gene. CDR3 sequence reads: CASSQSGTEGQPQHF. The CDR3 nucleotides read TGTGCCAGCAGCCAAAGCGGGACAGAGGGTCAGCCCCAGCATTTT.

This clonotype was detected only once. The J gene is TRBJ2-6, the V gene TRBV10-2; the D is unclear. This CDR3 has 13 residues. CDR1 and CDR2 (germline): WSHSY, SAAADI. V was clipped by 5 bases and J by 4 bases, with 6 bases between them. CDR3 sequence (DNA): TGCGCCAGCAGTCCTGGCGGGGCCAACGTCCTGACTTTC. This encodes CASSPGGANVLTF.

This clonotype occurred many times. A much larger clone lies a single base off, so this may be a read error. The genes are TRBV7-2 and TRBJ2-1, with D unclear. The J call may be wrong; the DNA end is better matched by TRBJ2-7. This CDR3 comprises 15 residues. Per the germline V gene, CDR1 is SGHTA and CDR2 is FQGNSA. The CDR3 DNA reads TGTGCCAGCAGCTTAGACGCGAGCTCCTACAATGAGCAGTACTTC. This gives the protein CASSLDASSYNEQYF.

The rearrangement joins TRBV7-2 to TRBJ2-5; TRBD1 or TRBD2 may be the D gene (5 bases each). The CDR3 contains 13 residues. Trimming stripped 5 bases from V and 5 bases from J, with 12 bases between. Germline V CDR1 and CDR2: SGHTA, FQGNSA. Written as DNA, the CDR3 is TGTGCCAGCAGCACGAGGGGACGGGAGACCCAGTACTTC. Protein product: CASSTRGRETQYF. Supplemented by reference TRBV7-2 and TRBJ2-5, the full variable domain reads GAGVSQSPSNKVTEKGKDVELRCDPISGHTALYWYRQSLGQGLEFLIYFQGNSAPDKSGLPSDRFSAERTGGSVSTLTIQRTQQEDSAVYLCASSTRGRETQYFGPGTRLLVL.

The chain recombines TRBV11-1 with TRBJ2-3; TRBD2 matches 8 bases. TRBJ2-2 matches the DNA end more closely, so the J call is doubtful. The germline CDR1 and CDR2 sequences are SGHAT and FQDESV (reference sequence). The CDR3 runs to 15 residues. Here the CDR3 reads CASSLGLVDTGELFF. The CDR3 bases are TGTGCCAGCAGCCTGGGACTAGTAGACACCGGGGAGCTGTTTTTT.

This clonotype was seen at least ten times. The V gene is TRBV5-3, the J gene TRBJ2-1; the match to TRBD2 covers 13 bases. Being an ORF, TRBV5-3 has a function that is uncertain. CDR3 length equals 19 residues. Trimming at V came to 6 bases and at J to 5 bases, leaving 17 bases not matched to a gene. The CDR3 DNA reads TGTGCCAGAATCAGTGATGGGACTAGCGGGGAAAGGGCCCACAATGAGCAGTTCTTC. Residues: CARISDGTSGERAHNEQFF.

Turning to this clonotype: Given a much more abundant clone one base away, this may be a read error. The rearrangement joins TRBV2 to TRBJ2-6, with unresolved D. The assigned J gene may be wrong: the sequence end matches TRBJ2-7 better. This CDR3 has 14 amino acids. CDR1 is SNHLY and CDR2 is FYNNEI in the germline V gene. The CDR3 nucleotides read TGTGCCAGCCAACTTCTTTTCAACCTAAATGAGCAGTACTTC. This translates into CASQLLFNLNEQYF.

The table lists this clonotype with a count of one. The chain uses TRBV7-2 and TRBJ2-3, with 8 bases matching TRBD2. There are 18 residues in the CDR3. V was pared by 3 bases and J by 0 bases, with 11 bases of the junction left unmatched. The V gene's germline CDR1 is SGHTA and CDR2 FQGNSA. CDR3: CASSLDSLAGKSTDTQYF. CDR3 DNA: TGTGCCAGCAGCTTGGACAGTCTAGCGGGTAAAAGCACAGATACGCAGTATTTT. Based on the CDR3 plus reference TRBV7-2 and TRBJ2-3, the full variable domain is GAGVSQSPSNKVTEKGKDVELRCDPISGHTALYWYRQSLGQGLEFLIYFQGNSAPDKSGLPSDRFSAERTGGSVSTLTIQRTQQEDSAVYLCASSLDSLAGKSTDTQYFGPGTRLTVL.

This clonotype was seen only a few times. The chain has TRBV3-1 and TRBJ2-1; TRBD2 matches 8 bases. From germline, CDR1 is LGHDT and CDR2 YNNKEL (reference sequence). The CDR3 consists of 15 residues. The V segment lost 6 bases and the J segment 10 bases; nucleotides outside the gene matches: 14. CDR3 sequence (DNA): TGTGCCAGCAGTCCTAATAGCGGGACCTCCTACGAGCAGTTCTTC. Amino acid sequence: CASSPNSGTSYEQFF.

This clonotype appeared once. The chain carries TRBV7-2 and TRBJ2-4; 7 positions match TRBD1. With V trimmed by 2 bases and J by 3 bases, 16 bases remained unmatched. This CDR3 spans 19 amino acids. Germline CDR1 and CDR2: SGHTA and FQGNSA. The DNA for the CDR3 is TGTGCCAGCAGCTTATTACCCTATAACAGGGGTGAGGGCAAAAACATTCAGTACTTC. As protein: CASSLLPYNRGEGKNIQYF.